One and the same sample provided the 18 T cell receptor beta chains below, sequenced in a study of T cell repertoires in cytomegalovirus infection. MiXCR was run by TCRdb on the reads, yielding one entry per CDR3 protein. The repertoire has some 270,000 distinct CDR3 sequences, over 15% of them found once; the top ten carry around half. The specimen was CD8+ T cells from PBMCs. These receptors were collected from a human donor in good health (CMV status not recorded). Some clones in this sample may be carry-over from other donors' samples.

This chain connects TRBV28 to TRBJ2-3; 8 nucleotides agree with TRBD2. Germline V gene data show CDR1 as MDHEN and CDR2 as SYDVKM. J lost 2 bases, V lost 10 bases, and 17 bases had no gene match. CDR3 length: 17 amino acids. This chain's CDR3 is CATSFGGALWDTDTQYF. CDR3 bases: TGTGCCACTTCTTTCGGGGGGGCCTTGTGGGACACAGATACGCAGTATTTT.

This clonotype showed up many times. The V gene is TRBV6-2 or TRBV6-3, the J gene TRBJ2-5, with unresolved D. Per the germline V gene, CDR1 is MNHEY and CDR2 is SVGEGT. The CDR3 runs 11 residues. V gave up 6 bases and J gave up 5 bases, with 7 bases separating them. The CDR3 DNA reads as TGTGCCAGCAGCGAAGGGGAGACCCAGTACTTC. This translates into CASSEGETQYF.

The chain is built from TRBV6-5 and TRBJ2-6; D may match TRBD1 or TRBD2 (5 bases each). V lost 0 bases and J 0 bases, leaving 9 bases between the germline ends. Germline values: CDR1 MNHEY, CDR2 SVGAGI. The CDR3 contains 17 residues. In DNA, the CDR3 is TGTGCCAGCAGTTACTCGGACGGGACCTCTGGGGCCAACGTCCTGACTTTC. Translated, it gives CASSYSDGTSGANVLTF.

The J gene is TRBJ2-2, the V gene TRBV11-2; perhaps TRBD2 as D (6 bases). Trimming took 5 bases from V and 0 from J, leaving 13 bases between them. Germline CDR1 is SGHAT and CDR2 is FQNNGV. The length of the CDR3 is 16 residues. CDR3 amino acids: CASSPGGVTNTGELFF. For the CDR3, the DNA is TGTGCCAGCAGCCCCGGGGGAGTGACGAACACCGGGGAGCTGTTTTTT.

This clonotype was recorded many times. The chain combines TRBV6-2 or TRBV6-3 with TRBJ2-3; 7 positions agree with TRBD2. CDR1 and CDR2 (germline): MNHEY, SVGEGT. The CDR3 runs to 14 residues. The V segment lost 5 bases and the J segment 4 bases; nucleotides outside the gene matches: 6. CDR3 loop: CASSPATSPDTQYF. In DNA form, the CDR3 reads TGTGCCAGCAGTCCCGCGACTAGCCCAGATACGCAGTATTTT.

The chain combines TRBV5-6 with TRBJ2-3; D perhaps matches TRBD2 (6 bases). From germline, CDR1 is SGHDT and CDR2 YYEEEE. V was trimmed by 5 bases and J by 4 bases, leaving 11 bases between them. The CDR3 contains 13 residues. The CDR3 reads CASRSGGADTQYF. CDR3 coding DNA: TGTGCCAGCAGATCCGGGGGAGCAGATACGCAGTATTTT.

This clonotype turned up a few times. This chain connects TRBV6-6 to TRBJ1-1, with a tentative D call TRBD1 (5 bases). Trimming took off 4 bases at V and 3 bases at J, with 12 bases between the two ends. CDR3 length: 14 amino acids. The germline gives CDR1 MNHNY, CDR2 SVGAGI (reference sequence). CDR3 nucleotides: TGTGCCAGCAGTTCGGACAAAGTCGACACTGAAGCTTTCTTT. Translated, it gives CASSSDKVDTEAFF.

The rearrangement links TRBV20-1 to TRBJ2-3; 7 bases fit TRBD2. The V segment lost 3 bases and the J segment 2 bases; nucleotides outside the gene matches: 5. The CDR3 sequence is 14 residues long. Looked up from germline, CDR1 is DFQATT and CDR2 is SNEGSKA (reference sequence). The chain's CDR3 is CSASASGPTDTQYF. CDR3 DNA: TGCAGTGCTAGCGCTAGCGGACCCACAGATACGCAGTATTTT.

Notes on this clonotype: Because it lacks the conserved phenylalanine or tryptophan at the end, this CDR3 is likely a read error. The genes are TRBV11-2 and TRBJ1-3, with 7 bases identical to TRBD1. Germline V CDR1 and CDR2: SGHAT, FQNNGV. The CDR3 runs to 15 residues. Germline trimming cut 6 bases from V and 4 bases from J; bases unmatched to any gene: 9. CDR3 DNA sequence: TGTGCCAGCAGGCCCCAACTGGACAGGGGAAACACCATATATTTA. This sequence encodes CASRPQLDRGNTIYL.

In its sample, this clonotype was seen a few times. This chain connects TRBV11-3 to TRBJ2-1; D not resolved. The germline V and J ends were trimmed by 0 bases and 8 bases, with 11 bases remaining between them. Germline values: CDR1 SGHNT, CDR2 YENEEA. The CDR3 consists of 14 residues. CDR3 sequence reads: CASSLDGSADEQFF. CDR3 nucleotide sequence: TGTGCCAGCAGCTTAGATGGGTCGGCGGATGAGCAGTTCTTC.

The gene calls are TRBV20-1 and TRBJ1-6; TRBD1 matches 10 bases. This CDR3 comprises 16 residues. In germline, CDR1 is DFQATT, CDR2 SNEGSKA (reference sequence). The junction had 10 bases not matched to a gene; V was cut back by 6 bases and J by 5 bases. In nucleotides, the CDR3 is TGCAGTGCCGTAAACCGGGACAGGGGAAATAATTCACCCCTCCACTTT. Translation: CSAVNRDRGNNSPLHF.

The V and J genes are TRBV5-6 and TRBJ2-2; D uncertain. Trimming stripped 2 bases from V and 9 bases from J, with 14 bases between. The CDR3 is made up of 14 amino acids. Germline loops: CDR1 SGHDT, CDR2 YYEEEE. The DNA of the CDR3 is TGTGCCAGCAGCTTACTGGCGACACCGTGGGAGCTGTTTTTT. Its translation is CASSLLATPWELFF. Filled out from reference TRBV5-6 and TRBJ2-2, the complete variable domain reads DAGVTQSPTHLIKTRGQQVTLRCSPKSGHDTVSWYQQALGQGPQFIFQYYEEEERQRGNFPDRFSGHQFPNYSSELNVNALLLGDSALYLCASSLLATPWELFFGEGSRLTVL.

This clonotype has a handful of counts. This chain joins TRBV6-5 and TRBJ2-7; D not resolved. V lost 0 bases to trimming and J lost 7 bases, with 13 bases between them. The V gene's germline CDR1 is MNHEY and CDR2 SVGAGI. The CDR3 consists of 14 residues. In nucleotides, the CDR3 is TGTGCCAGCAGTTACTCGATTGGTTCTCTTGAGCAGTACTTC. Translated, it gives CASSYSIGSLEQYF.

The chain uses TRBV4-1 and TRBJ1-6; D is ambiguous. From germline, CDR1 is MGHRA and CDR2 YSYEKL. V lost 4 bases, J lost 10 bases, and 14 bases lay in between. The CDR3 runs to 14 residues. The chain's CDR3 is CASSLEGSWSPLHF. The CDR3 coding sequence is TGCGCCAGCAGCCTTGAGGGTTCTTGGTCACCCCTCCACTTT.

This clonotype was seen only a few times. This chain uses TRBV20-1 with TRBJ2-1, with D maybe TRBD1 (6 bases). The CDR3 has 15 residues. Germline assignment: CDR1 DFQATT and CDR2 SNEGSKA (reference sequence). V lost 6 bases to trimming and J lost 4 bases, with 19 bases between them. The CDR3 spells CSAASGVGLYNEQFF. CDR3 in DNA: TGCAGTGCAGCATCAGGGGTTGGCCTGTACAATGAGCAGTTCTTC.

This sequence joins TRBV4-2 and TRBJ1-1; tentatively, D is TRBD1 (6 bases). The CDR3 sequence is 16 residues long. V lost 3 bases and J lost 0, with 14 bases in between. Per germline, CDR1 LGHNA and CDR2 YNFKEQ. The CDR3 spells CASSQGGATLNTEAFF. Here the CDR3 DNA reads TGTGCCAGCAGCCAGGGGGGGGCGACTTTGAACACTGAAGCTTTCTTT.

Many counts were recorded for this clonotype. V is TRBV12-3 or TRBV12-4 and J is TRBJ1-1; no clear D. Trimming took off 7 bases at V and 0 bases at J, with 3 bases between the two ends. This CDR3 region has 11 residues. Here the CDR3 DNA reads TGTGCCAGCATGGTGAACACTGAAGCTTTCTTT. Translated, it gives CASMVNTEAFF.

The rearrangement joins TRBV20-1 to TRBJ1-2; no clear D. V was clipped by 2 bases and J by 9 bases, with 25 bases between them. This CDR3 contains 16 residues. Germline CDR1 is DFQATT and CDR2 is SNEGSKA (reference sequence). CDR3 amino acids: CSARMAPGAHTDSYTF. The CDR3 DNA follows: TGCAGTGCTAGAATGGCGCCGGGAGCGCATACCGATAGCTACACCTTC.